This TCR beta chain stems from a study of shared clonotypes between healthy human individuals. Some clones are missing from TCRdb's copy, which holds only in-frame ones; the method was immunoSEQ multiplex PCR. The sample records more than 400,000 clones, approximately 94% being singletons. This CDR3 has 18 residues. Germline V CDR1 and CDR2: SEHNR, FQNEAQ (reference sequence). The germline V and J ends were trimmed by 1 base and 0 bases, with 16 bases remaining between them. Sequenced: naive CD4+ T cells sorted from blood. Documented subset: CD45RA+ positively selected. This chain connects TRBV7-9 to TRBJ2-1; D unresolved. This clonotype was obtained from a woman in her 30s in good health. The CDR3 coding sequence is TGTGCCAGCAGCTTAGTGTCAGTGGGGATCAGCTCCTACAATGAGCAGTTCTTC. Its translation is CASSLVSVGISSYNEQFF.